This note documents a single T cell receptor beta chain sequence. Libraries were prepared by immunoSEQ multiplex PCR; TCRdb keeps only in-frame clonotypes and omits some of them. The sample carries 470,000 or so clones, approximately 90% recorded once. The source of the sample is a study of blood T cell repertoires in COVID-19. Overall study: Spain, Italy and the United States supplied samples that represented acute and convalescent COVID-19.

CDR3 size: 14 residues. The V end was cut by 9 bases, the J end by 4 bases, with 18 bases between. From germline, CDR1 is MDHEN and CDR2 SYDVKM. The clonotype was recovered from a young woman with acute COVID-19. Sequencing was done on a sample of PBMCs or T cells enriched from blood (not recorded which). The chain uses TRBV28 and TRBJ1-2, with D maybe TRBD1 (6 bases). The CDR3 DNA reads TGTGCCAGTGTCAGGGGAGTCGTTGGCTATGGCTACACCTTC. It specifies CASVRGVVGYGYTF.